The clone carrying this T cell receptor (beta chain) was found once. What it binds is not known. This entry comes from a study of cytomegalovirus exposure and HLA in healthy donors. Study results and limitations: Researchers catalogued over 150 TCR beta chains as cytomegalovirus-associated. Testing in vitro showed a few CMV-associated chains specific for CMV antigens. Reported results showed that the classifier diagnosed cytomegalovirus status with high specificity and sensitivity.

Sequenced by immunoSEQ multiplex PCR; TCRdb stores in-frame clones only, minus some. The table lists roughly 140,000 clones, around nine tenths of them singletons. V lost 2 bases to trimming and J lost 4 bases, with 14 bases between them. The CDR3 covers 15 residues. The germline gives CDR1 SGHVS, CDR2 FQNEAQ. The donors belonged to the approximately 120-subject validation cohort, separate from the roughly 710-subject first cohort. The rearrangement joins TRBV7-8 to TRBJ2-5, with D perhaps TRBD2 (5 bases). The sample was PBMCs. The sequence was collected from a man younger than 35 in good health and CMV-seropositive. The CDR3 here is CASSLRNNRGETQYF. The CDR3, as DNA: TGTGCCAGCAGCTTAAGGAACAACCGGGGAGAGACCCAGTACTTC. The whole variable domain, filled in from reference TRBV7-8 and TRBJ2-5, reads GAGVSQSPRYKVAKRGQDVALRCDPISGHVSLFWYQQALGQGPEFLTYFQNEAQLDKSGLPSDRFFAERPEGSVSTLKIQRTQQEDSAVYLCASSLRNNRGETQYFGPGTRLLVL.